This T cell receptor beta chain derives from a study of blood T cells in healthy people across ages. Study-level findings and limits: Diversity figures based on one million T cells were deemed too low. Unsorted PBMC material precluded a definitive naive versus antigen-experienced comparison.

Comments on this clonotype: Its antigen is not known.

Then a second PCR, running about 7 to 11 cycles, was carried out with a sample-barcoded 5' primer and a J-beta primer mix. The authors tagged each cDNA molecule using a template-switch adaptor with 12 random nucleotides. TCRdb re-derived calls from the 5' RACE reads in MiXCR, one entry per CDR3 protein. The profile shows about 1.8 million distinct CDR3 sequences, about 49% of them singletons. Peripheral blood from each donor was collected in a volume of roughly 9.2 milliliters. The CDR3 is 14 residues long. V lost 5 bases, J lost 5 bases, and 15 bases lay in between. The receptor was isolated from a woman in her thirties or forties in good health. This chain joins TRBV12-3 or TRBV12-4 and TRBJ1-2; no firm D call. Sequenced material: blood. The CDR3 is CASSPQAGQYGYTF. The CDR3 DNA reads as TGTGCCAGCAGTCCCCAGGCGGGCCAGTATGGCTACACCTTC.